This T cell receptor (beta chain) was sequenced during a study of T cells in localized non-small cell lung cancer. Points from the study as a whole: Of the top 100 tumor clones, median around 55 were in adjacent lung, some 29 among its top 100.

Remarks on this clone: Antigen unknown.

Here immunoSEQ multiplex PCR was the method, and the copy in TCRdb shows in-frame clones only, minus some. There are some 31,000 clones in the sample; roughly 90% occur only once, and 3.5% to 5% lies in the top ten. The material was peripheral blood, obtained before any cancer treatment. The receptor's source is a woman aged 35-70 years with stage I lung adenocarcinoma.

The CDR3 DNA follows: TGTGCCAGCAGCCGTTACGAGCTTGGGGAGCAGTACTTC. Protein: CASSRYELGEQYF. The genes are TRBV7-9 and TRBJ2-7; no clear D. Germline V lookup: CDR1 SEHNR, CDR2 FQNEAQ (reference sequence). The CDR3 contains 13 residues. Trimming stripped 5 bases from V and 7 bases from J, with 15 bases between.